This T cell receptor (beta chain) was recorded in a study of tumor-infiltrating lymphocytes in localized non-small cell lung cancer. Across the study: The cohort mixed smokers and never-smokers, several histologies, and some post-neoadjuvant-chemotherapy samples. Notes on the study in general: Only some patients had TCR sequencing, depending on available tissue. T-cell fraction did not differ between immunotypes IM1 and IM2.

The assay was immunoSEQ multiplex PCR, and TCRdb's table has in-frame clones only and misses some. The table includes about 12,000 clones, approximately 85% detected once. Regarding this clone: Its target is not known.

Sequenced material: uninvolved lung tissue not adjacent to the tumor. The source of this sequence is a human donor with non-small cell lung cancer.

The CDR3 protein is CSVQEQVYGYTF. The CDR3 coding sequence is TGCAGCGTCCAGGAGCAGGTCTATGGCTACACCTTC. V is TRBV29-1 and J is TRBJ1-2, with D uncertain. Germline CDR1 reads SQVTM; CDR2 reads ANQGSEA. The CDR3 runs to 12 residues. Trimming shortened V by 6 bases and J by 4 bases, and 12 bases separated the two germline ends.